The T cell receptor beta chain under discussion was sequenced for a study of cytomegalovirus exposure and HLA in healthy donors. Germline V gene sequence: CDR1 MNHEY, CDR2 SMNVEV (reference sequence). V trimming: 5 bases; J trimming: 10 bases; junction bases outside the gene matches: 12. The CDR3 runs to 15 residues. Primers included in the PCR were 60 Vbeta and 13 Jbeta primers. Sequenced by immunoSEQ multiplex PCR; TCRdb stores in-frame clones only, minus some. The table lists roughly 120,000 clones, roughly 70% of them singletons. Sequenced sample: PBMCs. The gene calls are TRBV27 and TRBJ2-1; 9 bases map to TRBD1. This TCR was sampled from a woman aged 45-65 years in good health and CMV-seropositive. This CDR3 is CASSPFITGGDEQFF. The CDR3 nucleotides read TGTGCCAGCAGTCCCTTTATCACAGGGGGCGACGAGCAGTTCTTC.